This T cell receptor (beta chain) was profiled in a study of blood T cells in healthy people across ages. The study's findings and limits: Lack of knowledge of donor CMV status possibly confounded expanded clonotype changes.

Primers used in a second PCR of about 6 to 12 cycles were a sample-barcoded 5' primer and a J-beta primer mix. A single record per CDR3 protein comes from TCRdb applying MiXCR to the 5' RACE reads. This table holds some 670,000 distinct CDR3 sequences, under 65% found once. This clonotype was detected only once. Its specificity is not known. A much larger clone lies a single base off, so this may be a read error. The missing conserved phenylalanine or tryptophan at the end of this CDR3 makes a read error likely. The receptor was derived from a woman aged 80 or older in good health. Input material: blood.

CDR3 nucleotide sequence: TGCGCCAGCAGCCAAGAGGTGCACGCAGGCTACACCTAC. Protein sequence: CASSQEVHAGYTY. The V call is TRBV4-1, the J call TRBJ1-2; D gene unclear. The length of the CDR3 is 13 residues. Germline-derived CDR1 and CDR2 are MGHRA and YSYEKL. The ends were cut back, 0 bases at V and 8 bases at J, with 10 bases in the middle.